This TCR beta chain came from a study of blood T cell repertoires in COVID-19. Study in general: Italy, Spain and the United States were the sources of the convalescent and acute COVID-19 samples. Sources were T cells, B-cell-depleted T cells, or PBMCs; the material itself was cDNA or gDNA.

Authors' processing steps: Quantification of nucleated cells was approximated via reference gene primer amplification. Clones were read by immunoSEQ multiplex PCR, and TCRdb kept only the in-frame ones, dropping some. V, J and clone size derive from that table, while D and trimming were established from the DNA sequence. This table has under 250,000 clones, about 82% appearing once. The germline V gene encodes CDR1 SGHTA and CDR2 FQGNSA. Trimming cost V 5 bases and J 5 bases; bases outside gene matches: 5. The CDR3 spans 15 residues. The source material was peripheral blood. The receptor's source is a woman aged 55-70 years with active or convalescent COVID-19. The chain couples TRBV7-2 to TRBJ2-5; 13 bases map to TRBD2. CDR3 coding DNA: TGTGCCAGCAGCCAAGGACTAGCGGGGGCCGAGACCCAGTACTTC. Protein: CASSQGLAGAETQYF.